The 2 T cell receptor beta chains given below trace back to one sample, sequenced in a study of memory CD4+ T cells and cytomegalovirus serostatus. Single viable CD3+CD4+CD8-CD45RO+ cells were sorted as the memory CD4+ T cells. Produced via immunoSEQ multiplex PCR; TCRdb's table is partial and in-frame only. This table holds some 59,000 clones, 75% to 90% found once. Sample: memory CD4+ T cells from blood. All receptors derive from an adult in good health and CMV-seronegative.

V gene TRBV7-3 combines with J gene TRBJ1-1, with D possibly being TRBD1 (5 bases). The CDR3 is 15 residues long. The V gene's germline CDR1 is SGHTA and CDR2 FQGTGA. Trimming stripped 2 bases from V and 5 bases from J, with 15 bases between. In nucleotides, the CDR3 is TGTGCCAGCAGCTTAGATGGCAGGGTGGATACTGAAGCTTTCTTT. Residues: CASSLDGRVDTEAFF.

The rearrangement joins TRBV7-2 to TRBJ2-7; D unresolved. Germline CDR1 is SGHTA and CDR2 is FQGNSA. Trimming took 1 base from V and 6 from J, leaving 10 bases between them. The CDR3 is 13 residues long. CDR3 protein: CASSLVASREQYF. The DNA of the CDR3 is TGTGCCAGCAGCTTAGTGGCTTCGCGCGAGCAGTACTTC.